This T cell receptor (beta chain) is from a study of cytomegalovirus exposure and HLA in healthy donors. Background on the study: Across some 400 genotyped donors, approximately 80% landed in the Caucasian-associated ancestry cluster. The study's findings and limits: A likely sequencing artifact accounted for one observed cluster of highly shared sequence variants. A later analysis by the authors found several of the most significant clusters apparently linked to common viral pathogens.

This clone was counted a few times. Its matching antigen is unknown. The CDR3 extends over 17 amino acids. The trim removed 0 bases at V and 3 bases at J, leaving 10 bases unmatched. Per germline, CDR1 MGHRA and CDR2 YSYEKL. The study ran its PCR with 60 Vbeta and 13 Jbeta primers. The assay was immunoSEQ multiplex PCR, and TCRdb's table has in-frame clones only and misses some. This table holds about 140,000 clones, more than 60% found once. This chain uses TRBV4-1 with TRBJ2-7; 8 bases fit TRBD1. The source is a man between 35 and 55 years old in good health and CMV-seronegative. Sequenced sample: PBMCs. The CDR3 nucleotides are TGCGCCAGCAGCCAAGACCGGCGGTTGGACAGGGACTACGAGCAGTACTTC. As protein: CASSQDRRLDRDYEQYF.